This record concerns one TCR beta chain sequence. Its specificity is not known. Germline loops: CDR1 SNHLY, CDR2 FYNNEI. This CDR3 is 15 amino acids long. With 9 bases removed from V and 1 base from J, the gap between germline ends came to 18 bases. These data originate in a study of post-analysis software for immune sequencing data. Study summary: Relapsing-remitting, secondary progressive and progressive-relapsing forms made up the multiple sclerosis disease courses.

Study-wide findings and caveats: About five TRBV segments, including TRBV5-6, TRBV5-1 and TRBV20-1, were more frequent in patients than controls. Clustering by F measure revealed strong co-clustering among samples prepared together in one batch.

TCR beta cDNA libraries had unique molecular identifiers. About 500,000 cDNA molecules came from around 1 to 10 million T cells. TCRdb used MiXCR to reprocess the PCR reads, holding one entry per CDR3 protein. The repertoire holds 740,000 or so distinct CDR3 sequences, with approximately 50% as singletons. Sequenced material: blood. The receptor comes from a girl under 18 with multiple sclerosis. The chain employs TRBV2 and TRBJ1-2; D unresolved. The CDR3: CASAPRSPLNYGYTF. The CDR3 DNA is TGTGCCAGTGCTCCCAGGTCGCCCCTTAACTATGGCTACACCTTC.